Presented here are 25 T cell receptor beta chains from one specimen sequenced in a study of T-cell reconstitution after alpha-beta-depleted transplantation in children. The TCRbeta library incorporated unique molecular identifiers. TCRdb independently ran MiXCR on the PCR reads; one entry per CDR3 protein. Of tens of thousands of distinct CDR3 sequences detected, roughly 6.3% appear once; the ten largest clones hold approximately 7%. Sample: PBMCs, mostly from graft donor cells, taken 180 days after TCRalphabeta/CD19-depleted stem cell transplant. The receptor source for this set is a male patient younger than 18 who had a stem cell transplant for acute myeloid leukemia, so the T cells may come from the graft donor.

CDR3 sequence reads: CAWSATASTDTQYF. DNA of the CDR3: TGTGCCTGGAGTGCTACGGCTAGCACAGATACGCAGTATTTT. J is TRBJ2-3 and V is TRBV30, with D unclear. With 1 base removed from V and 0 bases from J, the gap between germline ends came to 8 bases. The CDR3 consists of 14 residues. The V gene's germline CDR1 is GTSNPN and CDR2 SVGIG (reference sequence). Filled out from reference TRBV30 and TRBJ2-3, the complete variable domain reads SQTIHQWPATLVQPVGSPLSLECTVEGTSNPNLYWYRQAAGRGLQLLFYSVGIGQISSEVPQNLSASRPQDRQFILSSKKLLLSDSGFYLCAWSATASTDTQYFGPGTRLTVL.

This clonotype was seen many times. The V gene is TRBV29-1, the J gene TRBJ2-7; no reliable D call. The V and J ends lost 5 bases and 0 bases respectively, with 8 bases between them. Germline CDR1 SQVTM, CDR2 ANQGSEA. CDR3 length: 12 residues. This CDR3 is CSVQWSSYEQYF. CDR3 bases: TGCAGCGTTCAATGGAGCTCCTACGAGCAGTACTTC.

The table lists this clonotype with many counts. The chain has TRBV9 and TRBJ2-2, with D possibly matching TRBD2 (5 bases). Trimming cost V 0 bases and J 6 bases, with 21 bases left between them. CDR1 and CDR2 from the germline V gene are SGDLS and YYNGEE. The CDR3 totals 18 residues. The CDR3 coding sequence is TGTGCCAGCAGCGTAGGATGGCGGGCCTCACATTGGGCCGGGGAGCTGTTTTTT. Translating gives CASSVGWRASHWAGELFF.

This clonotype was counted ten times or more. V and J are TRBV20-1 and TRBJ2-7, with 7 bases that match TRBD1. Germline CDR1 DFQATT, CDR2 SNEGSKA (reference sequence). The CDR3 sequence is 14 residues long. The junction had 9 bases not matched to a gene; V was cut back by 1 base and J by 6 bases. CDR3 residues: CSARGQGPDFEQYF. CDR3 bases: TGCAGTGCTAGAGGACAGGGACCTGATTTCGAGCAGTACTTC.

This clonotype was recorded many times. The J gene is TRBJ2-7, the V gene TRBV27; 8 bases align to TRBD2. The CDR3 spans 15 residues. Germline V gene sequence: CDR1 MNHEY, CDR2 SMNVEV (reference sequence). After removal of 4 bases from V and 1 base from J, the junction contained 6 bases not matched to a gene. CDR3 nucleotide sequence: TGTGCCAGCAGTTCGTGGGGGACTAGTTCCTACGAGCAGTACTTC. Its translation is CASSSWGTSSYEQYF.

This clonotype appeared many times. The chain carries TRBV20-1 and TRBJ1-4; 12 bases line up with TRBD1. The CDR3 is 15 amino acids. CDR1 and CDR2 (germline): DFQATT, SNEGSKA (reference sequence). The trim removed 1 base at V and 8 bases at J, leaving 5 bases unmatched. As DNA, the CDR3 is TGCAGTGCTAGAGCACCGGGACAGGGGGCAGAAAAACTGTTTTTT. Residues: CSARAPGQGAEKLFF.

Remarks on this clonotype: This may come from a read error, since a much larger clone is one base off. The CDR3 here is CSATGIATNEKLFF. For the CDR3, the DNA is TGCAGTGCGACCGGGATAGCAACTAATGAAAAACTGTTTTTT. The J gene is TRBJ1-4, the V gene TRBV20-1; D remains ambiguous. V was trimmed by 6 bases and J by 0 bases, leaving 11 bases between them. CDR1 and CDR2 (germline): DFQATT, SNEGSKA (reference sequence). The CDR3 sequence is 14 residues long.

This clonotype is termed medium-sized (0.01 to 0.1%). The chain recombines TRBV4-2 with TRBJ2-7; 10 bases agree with TRBD2. CDR1 is LGHNA and CDR2 is YNFKEQ in the germline V gene. This CDR3 spans 17 amino acids. V lost 5 bases, J lost 0 bases, and 10 bases stayed unmatched. The CDR3 bases are TGTGCCAGCAGCGCACGGGGTTGGACTAGCGGCTCCTACGAGCAGTACTTC. Amino acids: CASSARGWTSGSYEQYF.

This clonotype was seen ten or more times. The genes are TRBV20-1 and TRBJ2-7, with D unclear. CDR3 size: 14 residues. Germline values: CDR1 DFQATT, CDR2 SNEGSKA (reference sequence). V was pared by 6 bases and J by 0 bases, with 15 bases between. The CDR3 loop is CSAEFFGSSYEQYF. As DNA, the CDR3 is TGCAGTGCGGAGTTTTTCGGTTCCTCCTACGAGCAGTACTTC.

This clonotype showed up many times. This chain links TRBV20-1 with TRBJ2-3; D gene unclear. Germline CDR1 reads DFQATT; CDR2 reads SNEGSKA (reference sequence). This CDR3 comprises 12 residues. The V and J ends lost 5 bases and 1 base respectively, with 7 bases between them. CDR3 region: CSAPPGTDTQYF. The CDR3 DNA is TGCAGTGCTCCACCGGGCACAGATACGCAGTATTTT.

In its sample, this clonotype was seen many times. The chain has TRBV20-1 and TRBJ1-1; tentative D call: TRBD1 (6 bases). Trimming took off 0 bases at V and 1 base at J, with 12 bases between the two ends. The CDR3 spans 15 residues. Germline-derived CDR1 and CDR2 are DFQATT and SNEGSKA (reference sequence). The chain's CDR3 is CSARDQGHGNTEAFF. The CDR3 DNA is TGCAGTGCTAGAGATCAGGGGCACGGGAACACTGAAGCTTTCTTT.

This clonotype was counted many times. The CDR3 DNA is TGTGCCAGCTCACCTGGACAGGGCGGAGGGGGCTACACCTTC. As protein: CASSPGQGGGGYTF. The genes are TRBV18 and TRBJ1-2; 8 nucleotides agree with TRBD1. The V segment lost 3 bases and the J segment 8 bases; nucleotides outside the gene matches: 8. CDR1 is KGHSH, CDR2 LQKENI, per germline. The CDR3 loop spans 14 amino acids.

This clonotype was counted ten times or more. The chain links TRBV29-1 to TRBJ1-1; unclear D gene. V gave up 2 bases and J gave up 1 base, with 5 bases separating them. The CDR3 loop spans 12 amino acids. Germline CDR1 reads SQVTM; CDR2 reads ANQGSEA. This chain's CDR3 is CSVERSNTEAFF. In DNA, the CDR3 is TGCAGCGTTGAAAGGTCGAACACTGAAGCTTTCTTT.

This sequence joins TRBV6-4 and TRBJ2-1, with D tentatively TRBD2 (5 bases). The V end lost 2 bases, the J end lost 14 bases, and 19 bases lay between the germline ends. Germline CDR1 MRHNA, CDR2 SNTAGT. The CDR3 sequence is 14 residues long. In nucleotides, the CDR3 is TGTGCCAGCAGTGACCCCGGGATCGGGCCGGAGAAGTTCTTC. It translates to CASSDPGIGPEKFF.

There are many counts of this clonotype. The chain uses TRBV29-1 and TRBJ2-7, with no clear D. V shed 6 bases and J shed 3 bases, with 15 bases lying between them. CDR3 length equals 13 residues. Germline V gene sequence: CDR1 SQVTM, CDR2 ANQGSEA. CDR3 amino acids: CSVLSGRSYEQYF. For the CDR3, the DNA is TGCAGCGTCCTCTCTGGACGGAGCTACGAGCAGTACTTC.

At least ten counts were recorded for this clonotype. The V gene is TRBV4-2, the J gene TRBJ2-5; 8 bases line up with TRBD2. Per the germline V gene, CDR1 is LGHNA and CDR2 is YNFKEQ. J was trimmed by 5 bases and V by 3 bases; bases with no gene match: 17. This CDR3 spans 18 amino acids. The CDR3 reads CASSHPGLGMSGGETQYF. The CDR3 DNA reads as TGTGCCAGCAGCCATCCGGGACTAGGCATGTCCGGCGGGGAGACCCAGTACTTC.

This clonotype was observed a few times. The rearrangement joins TRBV6-5 to TRBJ1-3, with 8 bases aligning to TRBD1. The CDR3 sequence is 17 residues long. Germline values: CDR1 MNHEY, CDR2 SVGAGI. V was pared by 4 bases and J by 2 bases, with 10 bases of the junction left unmatched. The CDR3 nucleotides are TGTGCCAGCAGTTGGTTGTCAGGGGGCGCGGCTGGAAACACCATATATTTT. Its protein is CASSWLSGGAAGNTIYF.

Relative to its sample, this clonotype is medium-sized (0.01 to 0.1%). The chain employs TRBV5-1 and TRBJ1-2; D is perhaps TRBD1 (5 bases). Per germline, CDR1 SGHRS and CDR2 YFSETQ. V shed 0 bases and J shed 7 bases, with 16 bases lying between them. CDR3 size: 15 residues. CDR3 loop: CASSLAEGSTGGYTF. CDR3 in DNA: TGCGCCAGCAGCTTGGCGGAGGGAAGTACAGGTGGCTACACCTTC. The complete variable domain, with remaining parts taken from reference TRBV5-1 and TRBJ1-2, reads KAGVTQTPRYLIKTRGQQVTLSCSPISGHRSVSWYQQTPGQGLQFLFEYFSETQRNKGNFPGRFSGRQFSNSRSEMNVSTLELGDSALYLCASSLAEGSTGGYTFGSGTRLTVV.

V and J are TRBV29-1 and TRBJ2-5; tentatively, D is TRBD2 (6 bases). This CDR3 has 11 amino acids. Germline V lookup: CDR1 SQVTM, CDR2 ANQGSEA. The CDR3 nucleotides read TGCACCGTGACTAGAGGAGAGACCCAGTACTTC. Its translation is CTVTRGETQYF.

In its sample, this clonotype was seen many times. The chain employs TRBV20-1 and TRBJ1-2; D gene unclear. Germline values: CDR1 DFQATT, CDR2 SNEGSKA (reference sequence). Trimming removed 4 bases from V and 10 bases from J, with 13 bases in between. CDR3 length: 11 amino acids. The CDR3 is CSAKKVGNYTF. In DNA, the CDR3 is TGCAGTGCTAAGAAAGTGGGGAACTACACCTTC.

This clonotype was detected ten times or more. This chain joins TRBV5-5 and TRBJ2-1, with D uncertain. The CDR3 loop spans 14 amino acids. V lost 0 bases to trimming and J lost 9 bases, with 13 bases between them. CDR1 is SGHKS, CDR2 YYEKEE, per germline (reference sequence). CDR3 nucleotides: TGTGCCAGCAGCTTGGTATGGGTAGGTGGTGAGCAGTTCTTC. The encoded protein is CASSLVWVGGEQFF. Based on the CDR3 plus reference TRBV5-5 and TRBJ2-1, the full variable domain is DAGVTQSPTHLIKTRGQQVTLRCSPISGHKSVSWYQQVLGQGPQFIFQYYEKEERGRGNFPDRFSARQFPNYSSELNVNALLLGDSALYLCASSLVWVGGEQFFGPGTRLTVL.

Many counts were recorded for this clonotype. The chain links TRBV4-3 to TRBJ2-1, with TRBD2 matching 9 bases. This CDR3 region has 15 residues. The V segment lost 0 bases and the J segment 14 bases; nucleotides outside the gene matches: 11. Per germline, CDR1 LGHNA and CDR2 YSLEER. The CDR3 is CASSQDRGSGRFKFF. In DNA, the CDR3 is TGCGCCAGCAGCCAAGATCGAGGGAGCGGGAGGTTCAAGTTCTTC.

This clonotype was detected many times. This rearrangement joins TRBV19 to TRBJ2-3, with D possibly matching TRBD2 (6 bases). Germline CDR1 LNHDA, CDR2 SQIVND (reference sequence). Between the trimmed V and J ends, which lost 9 bases and 5 bases, there was a span of 12 bases. The CDR3 runs to 12 residues. This CDR3 reads CASEDGGDTQYF. CDR3 DNA sequence: TGTGCCAGCGAAGACGGGGGAGATACGCAGTATTTT. The variable domain in full, completed from reference TRBV19 and TRBJ2-3, reads DGGITQSPKYLFRKEGQNVTLSCEQNLNHDAMYWYRQDPGQGLRLIYYSQIVNDFQKGDIAEGYSVSREKKESFPLTVTSAQKNPTAFYLCASEDGGDTQYFGPGTRLTVL.

This clonotype occurred many times. The chain recombines TRBV6-5 with TRBJ1-4; no reliable D call. The germline gives CDR1 MNHEY, CDR2 SVGAGI. CDR3 length: 14 amino acids. V lost 6 bases, J lost 4 bases, and 12 bases lay in between. CDR3 DNA sequence: TGTGCCAGCAGAACGGTAGGGCGTAATGAAAAACTGTTTTTT. It codes for CASRTVGRNEKLFF.

In its sample, this clonotype was seen many times. J is TRBJ2-5 and V is TRBV20-1; no clear D gene. Germline CDR1 is DFQATT and CDR2 is SNEGSKA (reference sequence). CDR3 length equals 14 residues. V was shortened by 3 bases and J by 3 bases, with 14 bases between the two germline ends. The CDR3 loop is CSASLGSLKETQYF. The CDR3 DNA follows: TGCAGTGCTAGTTTGGGCAGCCTCAAAGAGACCCAGTACTTC.